The subject of this entry is one T cell receptor (beta chain). Its antigen is currently unknown. The data originate from a study of cytomegalovirus exposure and HLA in healthy donors. Study-level results: Altogether, some 160 TCR beta chains were recorded as cytomegalovirus-associated. HLA allele associations emerged for around 15,000 TCR beta sequences in a later analysis, at 0.05 false discovery rate.

PCR employed 60 Vbeta and 13 Jbeta primers. Sequencing was performed with immunoSEQ multiplex PCR; in TCRdb, only in-frame clones are kept and a portion is missing. The table records roughly 200,000 clones, less than 90% of them present only once. The TCR originated in a man aged 50 to 59 in good health and CMV-seronegative. Material for sequencing was PBMCs.

The DNA for the CDR3 is TGTGCCAGCAGCCTGGGACAGGCCAACTATGGCTACACCTTC. It codes for CASSLGQANYGYTF. The rearrangement links TRBV6-5 to TRBJ1-2; 8 bases fit TRBD1. This CDR3 is 14 amino acids long. With 6 bases clipped from V and 2 bases from J, the junction kept 5 bases outside the gene matches. Germline CDR1 is MNHEY and CDR2 is SVGAGI.